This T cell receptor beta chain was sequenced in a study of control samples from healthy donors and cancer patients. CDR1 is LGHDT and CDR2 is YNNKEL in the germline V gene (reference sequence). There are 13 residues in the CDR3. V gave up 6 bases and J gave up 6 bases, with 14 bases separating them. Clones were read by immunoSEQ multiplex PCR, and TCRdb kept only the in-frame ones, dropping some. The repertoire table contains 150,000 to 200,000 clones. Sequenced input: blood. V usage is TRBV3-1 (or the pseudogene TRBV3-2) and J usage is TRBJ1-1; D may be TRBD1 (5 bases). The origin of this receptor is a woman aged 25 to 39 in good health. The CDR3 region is CASRLLDSPEAFF. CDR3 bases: TGTGCCAGCAGACTACTCGACAGCCCTGAAGCTTTCTTT.